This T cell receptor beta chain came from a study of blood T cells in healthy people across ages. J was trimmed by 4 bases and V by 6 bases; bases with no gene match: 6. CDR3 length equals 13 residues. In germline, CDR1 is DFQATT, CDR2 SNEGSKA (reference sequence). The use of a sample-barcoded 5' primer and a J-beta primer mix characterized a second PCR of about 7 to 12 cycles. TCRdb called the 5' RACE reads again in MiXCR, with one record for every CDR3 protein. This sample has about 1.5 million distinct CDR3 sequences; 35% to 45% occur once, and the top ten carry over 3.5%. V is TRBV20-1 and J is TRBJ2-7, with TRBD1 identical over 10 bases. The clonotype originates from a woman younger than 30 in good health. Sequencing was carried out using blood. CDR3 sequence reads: CSAGTGDLYEQYF. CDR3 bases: TGCAGTGCCGGGACAGGGGATTTATACGAGCAGTACTTC.